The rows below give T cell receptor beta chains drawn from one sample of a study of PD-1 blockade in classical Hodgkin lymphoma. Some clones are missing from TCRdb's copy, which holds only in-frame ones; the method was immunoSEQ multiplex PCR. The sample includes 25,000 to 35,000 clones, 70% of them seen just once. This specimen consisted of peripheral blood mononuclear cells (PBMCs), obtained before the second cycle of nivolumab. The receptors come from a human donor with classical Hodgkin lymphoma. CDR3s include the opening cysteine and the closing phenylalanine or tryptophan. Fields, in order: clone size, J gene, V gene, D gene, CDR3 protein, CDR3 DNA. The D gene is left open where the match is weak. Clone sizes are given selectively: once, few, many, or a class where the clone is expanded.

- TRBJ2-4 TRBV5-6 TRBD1 CASSFRDRVINIQYF TGTGCCAGCAGCTTTCGAGACAGGGTTATAAACATTCAGTACTTC
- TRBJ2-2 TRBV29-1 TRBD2 CSVFGLAGVPTGELFF TGCAGCGTTTTCGGACTAGCGGGAGTTCCCACCGGGGAGCTGTTTTTT
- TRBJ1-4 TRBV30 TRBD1 CAWGGQDRGLPGVNEKLFF TGTGCCTGGGGGGGCCAGGACAGGGGGCTCCCCGGAGTTAATGAAAAACTGTTTTTT
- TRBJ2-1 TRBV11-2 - CASSRAGSYNEQFF TGTGCCAGCAGCCGCGCGGGCTCCTACAATGAGCAGTTCTTC
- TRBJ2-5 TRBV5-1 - CASSLASLGEKYF TGCGCCAGCAGCTTGGCCTCTCTGGGTGAAAAGTACTTC
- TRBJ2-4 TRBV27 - CASSPRAGLVAKNIQYF TGTGCCAGCAGTCCGAGGGCAGGGCTGGTAGCCAAAAACATTCAGTACTTC
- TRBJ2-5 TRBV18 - CASSPRELSGKETQYF TGTGCCAGCTCACCAAGAGAGCTGAGCGGCAAAGAGACCCAGTACTTC
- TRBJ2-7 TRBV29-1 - CSVRTAGYEQYF TGCAGCGTTCGGACAGCGGGCTACGAGCAGTACTTC
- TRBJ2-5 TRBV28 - CASSSAGFKTQYF TGTGCCAGCAGTTCGGCCGGGTTTAAGACCCAGTACTTC
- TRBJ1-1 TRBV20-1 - CSAVTGTEAFF TGCAGTGCTGTGACGGGGACTGAAGCTTTCTTT
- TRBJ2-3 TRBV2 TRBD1 CASSSDRGLGTDTQYF TGTGCCAGCAGTTCGGACAGGGGGCTTGGAACAGATACGCAGTATTTT
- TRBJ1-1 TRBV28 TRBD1 CASRYPDRGFTEAFF TGTGCCAGCCGATACCCGGACAGGGGCTTCACTGAAGCTTTCTTT
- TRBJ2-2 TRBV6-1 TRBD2 CASSAREGITGELFF TGTGCCAGCAGTGCGAGGGAGGGAATCACCGGGGAGCTGTTTTTT
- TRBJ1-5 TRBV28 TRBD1 CATRTGVSQPQHF TGTGCCACCCGGACAGGGGTATCGCAGCCCCAGCATTTT
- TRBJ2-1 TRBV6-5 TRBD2 CASSTGTSGVNEQFF TGTGCCAGCAGCACCGGGACTAGCGGGGTCAATGAGCAGTTCTTC
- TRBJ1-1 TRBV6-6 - CASSSGVYAFF TGTGCCAGCAGTTCGGGGGTTTACGCTTTCTTT
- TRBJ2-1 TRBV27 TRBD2 CASRPSGRDNEQFF TGTGCCAGCAGACCTAGCGGGAGGGACAATGAGCAGTTCTTC
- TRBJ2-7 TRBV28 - CASSLTRVSYEQYF TGTGCCAGCAGTTTAACTAGGGTCTCCTACGAGCAGTACTTC
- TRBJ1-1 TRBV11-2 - CASTSDILNTEAFF TGTGCCAGCACCTCGGATATTTTGAACACTGAAGCTTTCTTT
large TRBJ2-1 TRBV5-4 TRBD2 CASSLVAGEHNEQFF TGTGCCAGCAGCTTGGTTGCGGGAGAACACAATGAGCAGTTCTTC
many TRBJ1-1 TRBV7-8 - CASSLGHGFTEAFF TGTGCCAGCAGCTTAGGCCACGGGTTCACTGAAGCTTTCTTT
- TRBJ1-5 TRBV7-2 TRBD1 CASSVTGGWQPQHF TGTGCCAGCAGCGTTACAGGGGGTTGGCAGCCCCAGCATTTT
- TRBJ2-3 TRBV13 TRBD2 CASSSLAGGPDTQYF TGTGCCAGCAGCTCGCTAGCGGGGGGGCCAGATACGCAGTATTTT
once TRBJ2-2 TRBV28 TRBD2 CASSLVAGAPNTGELFF TGTGCCAGCAGTTTGGTTGCGGGAGCTCCGAACACCGGGGAGCTGTTTTTT
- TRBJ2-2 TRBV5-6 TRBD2 CASGLVAGVVGELFF TGTGCCAGCGGACTTGTCGCGGGAGTCGTAGGGGAGCTGTTTTTT
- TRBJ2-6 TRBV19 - CASSIVGANVLTF TGTGCCAGTAGTATAGTCGGGGCCAACGTCCTGACTTTC
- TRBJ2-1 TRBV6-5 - CASSFRDTYNEQFF TGTGCCAGCAGTTTCCGGGACACCTACAATGAGCAGTTCTTC
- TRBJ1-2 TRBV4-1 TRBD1 CASSQTGTALGGYTF TGCGCCAGCAGCCAGACCGGGACAGCCCTCGGGGGCTACACCTTC
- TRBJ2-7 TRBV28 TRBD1 CASIVGQGAREQYF TGTGCCAGTATCGTGGGACAGGGGGCGCGGGAGCAGTACTTC
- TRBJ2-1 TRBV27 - CASSPGVNEQFF TGTGCCAGCAGTCCGGGTGTCAATGAGCAGTTCTTC
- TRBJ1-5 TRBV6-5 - CASFRGGWNQPQHF TGTGCCAGCTTCCGGGGTGGCTGGAATCAGCCCCAGCATTTT
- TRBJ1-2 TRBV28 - CASRMGQGSGYTF TGTGCCAGCAGAATGGGGCAGGGAAGTGGCTACACCTTC
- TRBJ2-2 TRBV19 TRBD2 CASSRPGRGTGELFF TGTGCCAGTAGTAGGCCGGGGAGGGGTACCGGGGAGCTGTTTTTT
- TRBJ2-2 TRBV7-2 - CASRTRQYRTGELFF TGTGCCAGCAGGACCCGACAGTACCGGACCGGGGAGCTGTTTTTT
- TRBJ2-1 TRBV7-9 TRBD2 CASSLRGSSYNEQFF TGTGCCAGCAGCTTGCGCGGGAGCTCCTACAATGAGCAGTTCTTC